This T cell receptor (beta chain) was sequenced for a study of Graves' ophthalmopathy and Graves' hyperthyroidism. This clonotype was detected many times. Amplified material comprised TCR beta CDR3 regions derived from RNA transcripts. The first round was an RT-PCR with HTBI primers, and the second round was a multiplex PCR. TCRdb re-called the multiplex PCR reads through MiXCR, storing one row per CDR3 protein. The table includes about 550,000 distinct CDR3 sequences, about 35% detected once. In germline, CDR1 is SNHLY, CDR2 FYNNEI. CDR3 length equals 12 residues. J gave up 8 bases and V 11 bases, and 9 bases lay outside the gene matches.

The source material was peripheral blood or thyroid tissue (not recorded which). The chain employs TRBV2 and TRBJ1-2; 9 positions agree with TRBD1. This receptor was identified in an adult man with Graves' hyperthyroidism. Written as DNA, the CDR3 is TGTGCCGTTCCGGGACAGGGTTACGGCTACACCTTC. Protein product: CAVPGQGYGYTF.